Shown below are 17 T cell receptor beta chains from a single sample sequenced in a study of OX40 agonist ivuxolimab in advanced cancers. This table comes from immunoSEQ multiplex PCR, and its TCRdb copy is limited to in-frame clones, with some not included. This table holds approximately 62,000 clones, nearly 95% found once. The source was CD4+ or CD8+ T cells sorted from blood, collected in a trial of the OX40 agonist ivuxolimab. The receptors were gathered from an adult with an advanced solid tumor such as melanoma, head and neck, liver or kidney cancer.

J is TRBJ2-1 and V is TRBV5-1; 10 bases are a match to TRBD2. Germline V gene data show CDR1 as SGHRS and CDR2 as YFSETQ. V gave up 2 bases and J gave up 2 bases; unmatched junction bases: 13. The CDR3 is 19 residues long. CDR3 protein: CASSFAPVLAGDTYNEQFF. CDR3 nucleotides: TGCGCCAGCAGCTTCGCCCCCGTTCTAGCGGGGGACACCTACAATGAGCAGTTCTTC.

CDR3: CASSLGSGRPLGYEQYF. CDR3 coding DNA: TGTGCCAGCAGCTTAGGTAGCGGGAGGCCCTTAGGCTACGAGCAGTACTTC. The chain joins TRBV7-8 to TRBJ2-7, with 10 positions matching TRBD2. The CDR3 consists of 17 residues. Trimming cost V 1 base and J 3 bases; bases outside gene matches: 9. Germline V CDR1 and CDR2: SGHVS, FQNEAQ.

This sequence joins TRBV14 and TRBJ1-1; D is perhaps TRBD1 (5 bases). Trimming shortened V by 4 bases and J by 4 bases, and 16 bases separated the two germline ends. CDR1 is SGHDN, CDR2 FVKESK, per germline. CDR3 length equals 15 residues. CDR3 nucleotide sequence: TGTGCCAGCAGCCCCCGCGGGGGGTCAGCCACTGAAGCTTTCTTT. It is translated as CASSPRGGSATEAFF.

Comment on this clone: This specimen includes other DNA sequences encoding the same CDR3. The genes are TRBV27 and TRBJ1-2; D possibly corresponds to TRBD1 (6 bases). The CDR3 has 13 residues. Trimming stripped 2 bases from V and 2 bases from J, with 6 bases between. Germline values: CDR1 MNHEY, CDR2 SMNVEV (reference sequence). CDR3 residues: CASSLTGNYGYTF. The CDR3 DNA follows: TGTGCCAGCAGTTTAACAGGGAACTATGGCTACACCTTC.

The J gene is TRBJ2-1, the V gene TRBV7-3; 11 positions match TRBD2. The CDR3 length is 17 residues. CDR1 and CDR2 (germline): SGHTA, FQGTGA. V shed 5 bases and J 6 bases; nucleotides not matched to a gene: 12. The CDR3 here is CASSLKKTSGTANEQFF. The CDR3 DNA reads TGTGCCAGCAGCCTAAAAAAGACTAGCGGGACGGCCAATGAGCAGTTCTTC.

The genes are TRBV10-3 and TRBJ2-7; 8 bases agree with TRBD2. The germline CDR1 and CDR2 sequences are ENHRY and SYGVKD. The CDR3 runs to 15 residues. J lost 6 bases, V lost 1 base, and 8 bases had no gene match. The CDR3 DNA follows: TGTGCCATCAGTGAGTTAGCGGGATGGGGCAGCGAGCAGTACTTC. Its protein product is CAISELAGWGSEQYF.

In its sample, this clone was seen once. The chain uses TRBV9 and TRBJ1-4; 7 bases fit TRBD1. The trim removed 7 bases at V and 7 bases at J, leaving 16 bases unmatched. Germline-derived CDR1 and CDR2 are SGDLS and YYNGEE. There are 16 residues in the CDR3. Here the CDR3 DNA reads TGTGCCAGCTCTCAGGGGGTGAAGGGTGTTGGTGAAAAACTGTTTTTT. It codes for CASSQGVKGVGEKLFF.

This rearrangement joins TRBV4-1 to TRBJ1-1, with unresolved D. V shed 2 bases and J shed 6 bases, with 16 bases lying between them. The length of the CDR3 is 15 residues. Germline CDR1 is MGHRA and CDR2 is YSYEKL. The CDR3 DNA sequence: TGCGCCAGCAGCCAACAGCGCGGGGTTGATTCTGAAGCTTTCTTT. This encodes CASSQQRGVDSEAFF.

CDR3 in DNA: TGCAGCGTCCCCCCCTCGCCGGTCACACCGAACACTGAAGCTTTCTTT. Its translation: CSVPPSPVTPNTEAFF. This rearrangement joins TRBV29-1 to TRBJ1-1; no clear D gene. CDR3 length: 16 amino acids. The V gene's germline CDR1 is SQVTM and CDR2 ANQGSEA. V was trimmed by 6 bases and J by 1 base, leaving 21 bases between them.

J is TRBJ1-5 and V is TRBV4-1, with D unclear. Germline-derived CDR1 and CDR2 are MGHRA and YSYEKL. V lost 1 base and J 0 bases, leaving 7 bases between the germline ends. The CDR3 is 15 amino acids. The CDR3 coding sequence is TGCGCCAGCAGCCAAGGGTTCGTTAGCAATCAGCCCCAGCATTTT. Its protein is CASSQGFVSNQPQHF.

The V gene is TRBV9, the J gene TRBJ2-3; 11 nucleotides match TRBD2. The V segment lost 4 bases and the J segment 1 base; nucleotides outside the gene matches: 5. The V gene's germline CDR1 is SGDLS and CDR2 YYNGEE. The CDR3 sequence is 16 residues long. CDR3 sequence: CASSPETSGGTDTQYF. CDR3 nucleotides: TGTGCCAGCAGCCCCGAGACTAGCGGGGGCACAGATACGCAGTATTTT.

The chain recombines TRBV27 with TRBJ1-1; TRBD1 matches at 10 bases. Germline assignment: CDR1 MNHEY and CDR2 SMNVEV (reference sequence). The trim removed 2 bases at V and 6 bases at J, leaving 3 bases unmatched. The CDR3 is 14 amino acids. The CDR3 region is CASSLGTGAAEAFF. Here the CDR3 DNA reads TGTGCCAGCAGTTTAGGGACAGGGGCCGCTGAAGCTTTCTTT.

The genes are TRBV5-1 and TRBJ1-1, with D possibly being TRBD1 (5 bases). The V end was cut by 1 base, the J end by 2 bases, with 9 bases between. The CDR3 has 14 residues. Germline-derived CDR1 and CDR2 are SGHRS and YFSETQ. The CDR3: CASSLRGQNTEAFF. The CDR3 DNA follows: TGCGCCAGCAGCTTGAGGGGCCAAAACACTGAAGCTTTCTTT.

Regarding this clone: The junction differs from germline at one of its ends, possibly a read error. V is TRBV6-5 and J is TRBJ2-3, with D possibly matching TRBD2 (5 bases). Germline values: CDR1 MNHEY, CDR2 SVGAGI. The CDR3 totals 14 residues. In DNA form, the CDR3 reads TGTGCCATCAGTCCAGCGGAAAACACAGATACGCAGTATTTT. Translated: CAISPAENTDTQYF.

On this clone itself: Within the sample, other DNA sequences also encode this same CDR3. This sequence joins TRBV10-3 and TRBJ2-1, with D perhaps being TRBD1 or TRBD2 (5 bases each). The CDR3 is 15 amino acids. CDR1 is ENHRY, CDR2 SYGVKD, per germline. V was shortened by 7 bases and J by 3 bases, with 16 bases between the two germline ends. The CDR3, as DNA: TGTGCCATCAACCCCAAAGAGGGGAGCTACAATGAGCAGTTCTTC. Amino acid sequence: CAINPKEGSYNEQFF.

There are a few counts of this clone. The chain is built from TRBV6-1 and TRBJ1-6; 7 bases are a match to TRBD1. The junction had 6 bases not matched to a gene; V was cut back by 1 base and J by 9 bases. The CDR3 extends over 15 amino acids. Germline V lookup: CDR1 MNHNS, CDR2 SASEGT. The CDR3: CASSEEGGAISPLHF. The DNA of the CDR3 is TGTGCCAGCAGTGAAGAAGGGGGCGCGATTTCACCCCTCCACTTT.

This clone was detected once. The chain couples TRBV4-1 to TRBJ2-7; D ambiguous. V was pared by 8 bases and J by 3 bases, with 17 bases between. CDR1 and CDR2 (germline): MGHRA, YSYEKL. The CDR3 is made up of 14 amino acids. The chain's CDR3 is CASSRLESGYEQYF. The CDR3, as DNA: TGCGCCAGCTCTAGACTGGAATCGGGCTACGAGCAGTACTTC.